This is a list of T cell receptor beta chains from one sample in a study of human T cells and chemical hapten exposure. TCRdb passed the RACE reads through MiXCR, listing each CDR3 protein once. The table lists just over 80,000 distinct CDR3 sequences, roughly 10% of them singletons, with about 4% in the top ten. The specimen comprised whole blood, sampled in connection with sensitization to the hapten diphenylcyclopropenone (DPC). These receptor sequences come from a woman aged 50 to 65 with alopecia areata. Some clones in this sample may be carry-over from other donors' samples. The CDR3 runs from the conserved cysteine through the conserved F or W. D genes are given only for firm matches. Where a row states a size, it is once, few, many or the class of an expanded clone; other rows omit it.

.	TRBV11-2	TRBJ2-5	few	TGTGCCAGCAGCCCCCCTAGCGTCCGGGAGACCCAGTACTTC	CASSPPSVRETQYF
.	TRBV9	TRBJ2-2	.	TGTGCCAGCAGCGAGGCAGACACCGGGGAGCTGTTTTTT	CASSEADTGELFF
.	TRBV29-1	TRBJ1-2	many	TGCAGCGTTGAAGGTGGTGGGCTCCCGAGATATGGCTACACCTTC	CSVEGGGLPRYGYTF
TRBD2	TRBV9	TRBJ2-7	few	TGTGCCAGCAGCGTAGCGGCTAGCGGGAATTACGAGCAGTACTTC	CASSVAASGNYEQYF
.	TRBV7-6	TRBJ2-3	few	TGTGCCAGCAGCTTAACCCGGGGAGGTAATACGCAGTATTTT	CASSLTRGGNTQYF
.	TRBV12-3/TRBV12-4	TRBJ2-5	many	TGTGCCAGCAGCCCGCCGGGTGCGGCGGAGACCCAGTACTTC	CASSPPGAAETQYF
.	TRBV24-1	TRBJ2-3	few	TGTGCCACCAGTGACCAGGGGGGAACAGATACGCAGTATTTT	CATSDQGGTDTQYF
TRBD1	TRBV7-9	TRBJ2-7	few	TGTGCCAGCAGCTCCACGGACAGGGGAACCTACGAGCAGTACTTC	CASSSTDRGTYEQYF
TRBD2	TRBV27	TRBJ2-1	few	TGTGCCAGCAGTTTATCGGTCTGGACTAGCGGGGTAAAGTCCTACAATGAGCAGTTCTTC	CASSLSVWTSGVKSYNEQFF
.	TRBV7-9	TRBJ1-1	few	TGTGCCAGCAGCCTAGAGACCGGGACAGAAGCTTTCTTT	CASSLETGTEAFF
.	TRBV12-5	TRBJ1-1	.	TGTGCTACCCAAGACGACCGGAACACTGAAGCTTTCTTT	CATQDDRNTEAFF
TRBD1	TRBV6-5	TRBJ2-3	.	TGTGCCAGCAGACCTCCGGACAGGCAGACGCAGTATTTT	CASRPPDRQTQYF
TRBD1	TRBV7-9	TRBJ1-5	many	TGTGCCAGCAGCTTAGGGGGACAGAACAATCAGCCCCAGCATTTT	CASSLGGQNNQPQHF
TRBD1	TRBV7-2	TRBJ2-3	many	TGTGCCAGCAGCCCTCCCGGACAGGGTTTGACAGATACGCAGTATTTT	CASSPPGQGLTDTQYF
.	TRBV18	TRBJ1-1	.	TGTGCCAGCTCACCAACGGGGGCAGCGACTGAAGCTTTCTTT	CASSPTGAATEAFF
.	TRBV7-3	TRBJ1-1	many	TGTGCCAGCAGCCCGACAGGCTCACTCGAAGCTTTCTTT	CASSPTGSLEAFF
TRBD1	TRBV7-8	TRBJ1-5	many	TGTGCCAGCAGTGGGACAGGGGGCTGGAGCCAGCCCCAGCATTTT	CASSGTGGWSQPQHF
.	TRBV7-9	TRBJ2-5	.	TGTGCCAGCAGCCCCCGCTTGGGGCCCCTGGGGCAAGAGACCCAGTACTTC	CASSPRLGPLGQETQYF
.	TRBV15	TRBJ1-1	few	TGTGCCACCAGCAGAGGGGAGGGTATCAGGGACACTGAAGCTTTCTTT	CATSRGEGIRDTEAFF
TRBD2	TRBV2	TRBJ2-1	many	TGTGCCAGCAGGTCGGGACTAGCGGGAAAGGAGCAGTTCTTC	CASRSGLAGKEQFF
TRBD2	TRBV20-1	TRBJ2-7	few	TGCAGTGCTGGACTAGCGGGGCACTCCTACGAGCAGTACTTC	CSAGLAGHSYEQYF
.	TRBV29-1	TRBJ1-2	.	TGCAGCGTTGGGGGATACCGGACAGAGGCTCATGGCTACACCTTC	CSVGGYRTEAHGYTF
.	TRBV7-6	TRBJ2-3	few	TGTGCCAGCAGCTCTCTAGCGGATACGCAGTATTTT	CASSSLADTQYF
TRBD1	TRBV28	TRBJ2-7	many	TGTGCCAGCAGTTTGCCGGGACAGGGGGGACAGAAGCAGTACTTC	CASSLPGQGGQKQYF
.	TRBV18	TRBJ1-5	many	TGTGCCAGCTCACCGGGGTTTACGGAGCCCCAGCATTTT	CASSPGFTEPQHF
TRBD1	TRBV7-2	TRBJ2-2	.	TGTGCCAGCAGGACAGGGCGGAACACCGGGGAGCTGTTTTTT	CASRTGRNTGELFF